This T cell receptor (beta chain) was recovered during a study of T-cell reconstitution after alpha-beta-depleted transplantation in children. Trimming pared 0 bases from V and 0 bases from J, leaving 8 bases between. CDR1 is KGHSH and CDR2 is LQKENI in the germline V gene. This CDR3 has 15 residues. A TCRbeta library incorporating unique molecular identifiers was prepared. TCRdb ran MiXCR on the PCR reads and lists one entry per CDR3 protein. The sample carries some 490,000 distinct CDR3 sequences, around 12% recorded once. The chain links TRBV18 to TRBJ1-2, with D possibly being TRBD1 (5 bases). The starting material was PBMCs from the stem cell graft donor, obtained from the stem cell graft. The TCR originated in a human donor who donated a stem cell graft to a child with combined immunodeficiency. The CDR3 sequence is CASSPPAGTNYGYTF. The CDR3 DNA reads TGTGCCAGCTCACCACCGGCAGGGACTAACTATGGCTACACCTTC.